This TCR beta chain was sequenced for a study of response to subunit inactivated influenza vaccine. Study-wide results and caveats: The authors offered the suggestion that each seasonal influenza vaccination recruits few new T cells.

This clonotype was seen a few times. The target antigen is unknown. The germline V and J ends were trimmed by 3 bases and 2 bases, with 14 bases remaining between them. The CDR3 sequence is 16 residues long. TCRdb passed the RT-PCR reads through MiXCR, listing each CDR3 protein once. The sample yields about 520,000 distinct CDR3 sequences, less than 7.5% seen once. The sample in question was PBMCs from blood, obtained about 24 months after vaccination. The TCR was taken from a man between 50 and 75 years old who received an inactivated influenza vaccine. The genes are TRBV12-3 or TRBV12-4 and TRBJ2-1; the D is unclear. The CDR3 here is CASSLVRLSTYNEQFF. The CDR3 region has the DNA TGTGCCAGCAGTTTGGTCCGGCTTAGCACCTACAATGAGCAGTTCTTC.